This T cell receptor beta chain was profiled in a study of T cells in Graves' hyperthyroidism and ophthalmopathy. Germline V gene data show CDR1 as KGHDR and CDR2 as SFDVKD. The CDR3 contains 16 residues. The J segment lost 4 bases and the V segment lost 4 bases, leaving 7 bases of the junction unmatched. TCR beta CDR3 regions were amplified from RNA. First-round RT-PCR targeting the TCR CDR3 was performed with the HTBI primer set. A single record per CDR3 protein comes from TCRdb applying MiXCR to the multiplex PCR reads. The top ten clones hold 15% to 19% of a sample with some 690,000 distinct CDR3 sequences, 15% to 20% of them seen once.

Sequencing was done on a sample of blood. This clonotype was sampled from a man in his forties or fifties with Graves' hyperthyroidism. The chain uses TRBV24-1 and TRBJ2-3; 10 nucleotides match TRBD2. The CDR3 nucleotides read TGTGCCACCAGTGACCCAAGCGGGAGGGCTGCAGATACGCAGTATTTT. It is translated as CATSDPSGRAADTQYF.